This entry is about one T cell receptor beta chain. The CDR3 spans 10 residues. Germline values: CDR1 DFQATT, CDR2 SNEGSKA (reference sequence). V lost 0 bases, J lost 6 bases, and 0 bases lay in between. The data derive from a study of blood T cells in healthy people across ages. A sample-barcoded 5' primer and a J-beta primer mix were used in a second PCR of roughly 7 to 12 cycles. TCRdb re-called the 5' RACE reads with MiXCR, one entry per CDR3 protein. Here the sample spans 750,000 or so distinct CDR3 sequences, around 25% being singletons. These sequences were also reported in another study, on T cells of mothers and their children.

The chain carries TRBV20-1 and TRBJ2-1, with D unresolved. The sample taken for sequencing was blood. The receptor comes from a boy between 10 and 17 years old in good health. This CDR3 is CSARDNEQFF. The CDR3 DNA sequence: TGCAGTGCTAGAGACAATGAGCAGTTCTTC.